The 20 T cell receptor beta chains presented below share a single source sample, sequenced in a study of technical replicates of blood from a handful of donors. The protocol was immunoSEQ multiplex PCR, while the TCRdb copy is restricted to in-frame clones and leaves out a portion. The sample lists 58,000 or so clones, more than 75% seen once, with less than 6.5% in the top ten. Sequencing was done on a sample of PBMCs. The receptor set was obtained from a human donor in good health. Some clones in this sample may be carry-over from other donors' samples.

The chain combines TRBV10-3 with TRBJ1-1, with D possibly matching TRBD1 (6 bases). Germline assignment: CDR1 ENHRY and CDR2 SYGVKD. CDR3 size: 11 residues. Trimming stripped 6 bases from V and 8 bases from J, with 10 bases between. This CDR3 is CAIRGQREAFF. The CDR3 region has the DNA TGTGCCATCAGGGGACAAAGAGAAGCTTTCTTT.

This chain uses TRBV9 with TRBJ1-2, with TRBD1 identical over 7 bases. Germline V gives CDR1 SGDLS, CDR2 YYNGEE. The V segment lost 4 bases and the J segment 4 bases; nucleotides outside the gene matches: 4. This CDR3 has 13 residues. CDR3 loop: CASSTGTAYGYTF. CDR3 bases: TGTGCCAGCAGCACCGGGACAGCCTATGGCTACACCTTC. Filled out from reference TRBV9 and TRBJ1-2, the complete variable domain reads DSGVTQTPKHLITATGQRVTLRCSPRSGDLSVYWYQQSLDQGLQFLIQYYNGEERAKGNILERFSAQQFPDLHSELNLSSLELGDSALYFCASSTGTAYGYTFGSGTRLTVV.

V gene TRBV7-8 combines with J gene TRBJ2-2; D may be TRBD2 (6 bases). V was clipped by 6 bases and J by 6 bases, with 20 bases between them. The CDR3 covers 16 residues. Per the germline V gene, CDR1 is SGHVS and CDR2 is FQNEAQ. The CDR3 sequence: CASSNTGTHSPGELFF. As DNA, the CDR3 is TGTGCCAGCAGTAACACCGGGACTCACTCCCCCGGGGAGCTGTTTTTT.

This rearrangement joins TRBV5-6 to TRBJ2-7; D is unclear. Germline CDR1 reads SGHDT; CDR2 reads YYEEEE. The germline V and J ends were trimmed by 3 bases and 0 bases, with 13 bases remaining between them. The CDR3 length is 15 residues. The CDR3, as DNA: TGTGCCAGCAGCTGGATGGCGGTCCTCTCCTACGAGCAGTACTTC. Protein: CASSWMAVLSYEQYF.

The chain has TRBV7-2 and TRBJ2-5; 8 bases map to TRBD2. V shed 4 bases, J shed 2 bases, and the junction held 9 bases outside the gene matches. The CDR3 is 16 residues long. Germline values: CDR1 SGHTA, CDR2 FQGNSA. Here the CDR3 reads CASSSGVAGRQETQYF. The CDR3 DNA is TGTGCCAGCAGCTCCGGGGTAGCGGGAAGGCAAGAGACCCAGTACTTC. The variable domain in full, with the rest retrieved from reference TRBV7-2 and TRBJ2-5, is GAGVSQSPSNKVTEKGKDVELRCDPISGHTALYWYRQSLGQGLEFLIYFQGNSAPDKSGLPSDRFSAERTGGSVSTLTIQRTQQEDSAVYLCASSSGVAGRQETQYFGPGTRLLVL.

This chain links TRBV19 with TRBJ2-1, with D unclear. The germline V gene encodes CDR1 LNHDA and CDR2 SQIVND (reference sequence). The CDR3 extends over 16 amino acids. Trimming left V 3 bases short and J 1 base short, with 13 bases between. This CDR3 is CASSMGDRPSYNEQFF. CDR3 bases: TGTGCCAGTAGTATGGGCGATCGTCCTTCCTACAATGAGCAGTTCTTC. Complete variable domain (other parts from reference TRBV19 and TRBJ2-1): DGGITQSPKYLFRKEGQNVTLSCEQNLNHDAMYWYRQDPGQGLRLIYYSQIVNDFQKGDIAEGYSVSREKKESFPLTVTSAQKNPTAFYLCASSMGDRPSYNEQFFGPGTRLTVL.

This clone was found a few times. V gene TRBV6-4 combines with J gene TRBJ2-7; 7 bases line up with TRBD1. This CDR3 is 13 amino acids long. V shed 9 bases and J 2 bases; nucleotides not matched to a gene: 7. Germline V lookup: CDR1 MRHNA, CDR2 SNTAGT. The CDR3 DNA follows: TGTGCCAGGCCTTGGGGACAGACCTACGAGCAGTACTTC. This translates into CARPWGQTYEQYF.

The chain employs TRBV13 and TRBJ2-7, with TRBD2 matching over 10 bases. This CDR3 is 14 amino acids long. CDR1 PRHDT and CDR2 FYEKMQ come from the germline V gene (reference sequence). The ends lost 4 bases at V and 2 bases at J; junction bases unmatched: 2. DNA for the CDR3: TGTGCCAGCAGCTCAGGACTAGCGGCCTACGAGCAGTACTTC. Its protein is CASSSGLAAYEQYF.

The J gene is TRBJ1-2, the V gene TRBV2; 7 positions agree with TRBD1. Germline V gene data show CDR1 as SNHLY and CDR2 as FYNNEI. The CDR3 totals 14 residues. V lost 4 bases to trimming and J lost 1 base; unmatched junction nucleotides: 3. The CDR3 sequence: CASSGDSVNYGYTF. CDR3 DNA sequence: TGTGCCAGCAGTGGGGACAGCGTTAACTATGGCTACACCTTC.

The chain has TRBV19 and TRBJ2-1; the match to TRBD2 covers 14 bases. The CDR3 contains 19 residues. V shed 8 bases, J shed 1 base, and the junction held 13 bases outside the gene matches. CDR1 is LNHDA and CDR2 is SQIVND in the germline V gene (reference sequence). As DNA, the CDR3 is TGTGCCAGTCCAACCCGGGGACTAGCGGGAGTTGGGTCCTACAATGAGCAGTTCTTC. It is translated as CASPTRGLAGVGSYNEQFF.

The rearrangement uses TRBV4-2 and TRBJ2-1; the D is unclear. Germline values: CDR1 LGHNA, CDR2 YNFKEQ. The ends were cut back, 3 bases at V and 7 bases at J, with 7 bases in the middle. The CDR3 runs to 12 residues. CDR3 amino acids: CASSQGLNEQFF. As DNA, the CDR3 is TGTGCCAGCAGCCAGGGCCTGAATGAGCAGTTCTTC.

The rearrangement uses TRBV13 and TRBJ1-2; 11 bases are a match to TRBD1. Germline V lookup: CDR1 PRHDT, CDR2 FYEKMQ (reference sequence). The CDR3 is 16 amino acids. Trimming removed 5 bases from V and 4 bases from J; junction bases left unmatched: 9. The CDR3 region is CASSKGTGGSFYGYTF. The CDR3 region has the DNA TGTGCCAGCAGCAAAGGGACAGGGGGGTCATTCTATGGCTACACCTTC.

This clone has just a few counts. The CDR3 nucleotides read TGTGCCAGCAGCCATGGGACAGGGTGGCACGAGCAGTACTTC. Protein product: CASSHGTGWHEQYF. The gene calls are TRBV6-7 and TRBJ2-7; 9 positions agree with TRBD1. TRBV6-7 is an ORF, with its function uncertain. With V trimmed by 6 bases and J by 5 bases, 8 bases remained unmatched. This CDR3 region has 14 residues.

This sequence joins TRBV29-1 and TRBJ1-1; D is perhaps TRBD1 (6 bases). The V and J ends lost 4 bases and 5 bases respectively, with 17 bases between them. Germline V gene sequence: CDR1 SQVTM, CDR2 ANQGSEA. The CDR3 runs 14 residues. CDR3 bases: TGCAGCGTTGTTCCCGTGGGGGGGGCGACTGAAGCTTTCTTT. Encoded protein: CSVVPVGGATEAFF.

The chain uses TRBV10-3 and TRBJ2-6, with unresolved D. Germline loops: CDR1 ENHRY, CDR2 SYGVKD. The CDR3 totals 16 residues. Trimming pared 0 bases from V and 0 bases from J, leaving 6 bases between. The CDR3 protein is CAISESYNSGANVLTF. The CDR3 coding sequence is TGTGCCATCAGTGAGTCTTATAACTCTGGGGCCAACGTCCTGACTTTC.

The V gene is TRBV6-6, the J gene TRBJ2-3; unclear D gene. The CDR3 sequence is 14 residues long. Trimming removed 0 bases from V and 1 base from J, with 5 bases in between. CDR1 and CDR2 from the germline V gene are MNHNY and SVGAGI (reference sequence). CDR3 in DNA: TGTGCCAGCAGTTACTCTCAGGGCACAGATACGCAGTATTTT. It specifies CASSYSQGTDTQYF.

J is TRBJ2-2 and V is TRBV9, with D tentatively TRBD2 (6 bases). This CDR3 is 16 amino acids long. V lost 4 bases to trimming and J lost 1 base, with 14 bases between them. CDR1 and CDR2 (germline): SGDLS, YYNGEE. CDR3 sequence: CASSRTSYGNTGELFF. DNA of the CDR3: TGTGCCAGCAGCAGAACTAGCTATGGGAACACCGGGGAGCTGTTTTTT.

The genes are TRBV7-8 and TRBJ1-1; no definite D call. From germline, CDR1 is SGHVS and CDR2 FQNEAQ. V lost 5 bases and J lost 1, with 8 bases in between. The CDR3 totals 13 residues. The CDR3, as DNA: TGTGCCAGCAGCACAACAAGGAACACTGAAGCTTTCTTT. It is translated as CASSTTRNTEAFF. The full variable domain, in which reference TRBV7-8 and TRBJ1-1 provide the parts outside the CDR3, is GAGVSQSPRYKVAKRGQDVALRCDPISGHVSLFWYQQALGQGPEFLTYFQNEAQLDKSGLPSDRFFAERPEGSVSTLKIQRTQQEDSAVYLCASSTTRNTEAFFGQGTRLTVV.

This clone was counted between two and nine times. The chain carries TRBV18 and TRBJ1-1; no clear D. CDR3 size: 13 residues. In germline, CDR1 is KGHSH, CDR2 LQKENI. With 3 bases removed from V and 7 bases from J, the gap between germline ends came to 12 bases. CDR3 sequence: CASSPNRDGEAFF. In DNA, the CDR3 is TGTGCCAGCTCACCTAACAGAGACGGTGAAGCTTTCTTT. Variable domain in full (rest from reference TRBV18 and TRBJ1-1): NAGVMQNPRHLVRRRGQEARLRCSPMKGHSHVYWYRQLPEEGLKFMVYLQKENIIDESGMPKERFSAEFPKEGPSILRIQQVVRGDSAAYFCASSPNRDGEAFFGQGTRLTVV.

The chain is built from TRBV30 and TRBJ1-5; TRBD1 is a possible D gene (5 bases). Germline CDR1 is GTSNPN and CDR2 is SVGIG (reference sequence). The CDR3 runs to 13 residues. V gave up 4 bases and J gave up 1 base, with 8 bases separating them. Here the CDR3 reads CAWNAGSNQPQHF. CDR3 nucleotide sequence: TGTGCCTGGAATGCAGGGAGCAATCAGCCCCAGCATTTT.